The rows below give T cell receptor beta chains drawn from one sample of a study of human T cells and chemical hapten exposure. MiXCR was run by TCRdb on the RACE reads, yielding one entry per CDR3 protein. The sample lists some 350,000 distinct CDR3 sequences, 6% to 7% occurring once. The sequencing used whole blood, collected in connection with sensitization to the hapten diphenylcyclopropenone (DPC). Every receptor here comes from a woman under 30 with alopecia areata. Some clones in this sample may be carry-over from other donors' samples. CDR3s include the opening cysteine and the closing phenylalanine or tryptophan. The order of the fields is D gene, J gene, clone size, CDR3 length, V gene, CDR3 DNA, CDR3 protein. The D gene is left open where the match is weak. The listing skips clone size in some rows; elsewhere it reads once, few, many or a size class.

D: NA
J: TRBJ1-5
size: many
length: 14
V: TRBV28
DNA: TGTGCCAGCACTCCGGGGGGTAGCAATCAGCCCCAGCATTTT
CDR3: CASTPGGSNQPQHF

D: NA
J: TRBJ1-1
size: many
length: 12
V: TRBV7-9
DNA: TGTGCCAGCAGCTCCGGGTCTTTAGAAGCTTTCTTT
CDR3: CASSSGSLEAFF

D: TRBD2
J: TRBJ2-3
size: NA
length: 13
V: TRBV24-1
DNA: TGTGCCACCGCCCTAGCGGGCACAGATACGCAGTATTTT
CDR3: CATALAGTDTQYF

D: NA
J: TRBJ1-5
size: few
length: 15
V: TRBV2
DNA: TGTGCCAGCAGTGAAACCAAGGTTGGCAATCAGCCCCAGCATTTT
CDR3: CASSETKVGNQPQHF

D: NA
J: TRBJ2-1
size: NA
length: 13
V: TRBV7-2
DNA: TGTGCCAGCAGCTTTTATCTCTCCAATGAGCAGTTCTTC
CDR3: CASSFYLSNEQFF

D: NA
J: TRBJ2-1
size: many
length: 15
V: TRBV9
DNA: TGTGCCAGCAGCGTAGCTACGGGGATCTACAATGAGCAGTTCTTC
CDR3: CASSVATGIYNEQFF

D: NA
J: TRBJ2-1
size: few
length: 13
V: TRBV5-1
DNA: TGCGCCAGCAGCTCCGGGTTCAGGGATGAGCAGTTCTTC
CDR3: CASSSGFRDEQFF

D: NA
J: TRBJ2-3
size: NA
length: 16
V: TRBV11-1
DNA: TGTGCCAGCAGCTTAGTCTCAGCTCGGTTCACAGATACGCAGTATTTT
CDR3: CASSLVSARFTDTQYF

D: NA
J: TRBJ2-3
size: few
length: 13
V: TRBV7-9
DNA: TGTGCCAGCAGCAGGCCGGGGCCAGATACGCAGTATTTT
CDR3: CASSRPGPDTQYF

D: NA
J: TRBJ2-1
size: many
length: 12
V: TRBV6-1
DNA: TGTGCCAGCAGTGACCGGGCAGATGAGCAGTTCTTC
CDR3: CASSDRADEQFF

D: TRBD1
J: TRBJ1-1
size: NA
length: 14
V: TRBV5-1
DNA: TGCGCCAGCAGGCTCCGGGACAGGGACACTGAAGCTTTCTTT
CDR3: CASRLRDRDTEAFF

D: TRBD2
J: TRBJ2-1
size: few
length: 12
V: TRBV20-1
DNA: TGCAGTGTAGCGGGGATTTACAATGAGCAGTTCTTC
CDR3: CSVAGIYNEQFF

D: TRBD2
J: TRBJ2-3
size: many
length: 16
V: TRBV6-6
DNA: TGTGCCAGCAGGACCACCTCTAGCGGGTACACAGATACGCAGTATTTT
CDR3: CASRTTSSGYTDTQYF

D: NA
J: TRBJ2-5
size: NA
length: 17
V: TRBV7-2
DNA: TGTGCCAGCAGCTTAGTTAATGGGGCGCCGATCCAAGAGACCCAGTACTTC
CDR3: CASSLVNGAPIQETQYF

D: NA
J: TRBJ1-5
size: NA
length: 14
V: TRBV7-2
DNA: TGTGCCAGCAGCCTCGACAGAGTGACTCAGCCCCAGCATTTT
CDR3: CASSLDRVTQPQHF

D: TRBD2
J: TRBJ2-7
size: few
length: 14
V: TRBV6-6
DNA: TGTGCCAGCAGAGAACGGGGGGGCATCGACGAGCAGTACTTC
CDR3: CASRERGGIDEQYF

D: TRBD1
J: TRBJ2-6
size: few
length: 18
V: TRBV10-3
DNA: TGTGCCATCAGTCCCGGACAGGGCCCTAGCTCTGGGGCCAACGTCCTGACTTTC
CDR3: CAISPGQGPSSGANVLTF

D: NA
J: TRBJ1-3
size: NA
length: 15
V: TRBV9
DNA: TGTGCCAGCAGCGTAGGGCCACCTCCTGGAAACACCATATATTTT
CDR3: CASSVGPPPGNTIYF

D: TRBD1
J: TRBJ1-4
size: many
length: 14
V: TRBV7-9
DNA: TGTGCCAGCAGTTCAGGGGGCCGAGGCGAAAAACTGTTTTTT
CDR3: CASSSGGRGEKLFF

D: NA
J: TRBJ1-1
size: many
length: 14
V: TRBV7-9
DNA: TGTGCCAGCAGCTTGAGAGCGACGGACACTGAAGCTTTCTTT
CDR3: CASSLRATDTEAFF

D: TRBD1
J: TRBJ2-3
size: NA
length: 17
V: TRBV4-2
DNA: TGTGCCAGCAGCCAAGATGCTCGGGCAGGGGGCCCAGATACGCAGTATTTT
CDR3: CASSQDARAGGPDTQYF

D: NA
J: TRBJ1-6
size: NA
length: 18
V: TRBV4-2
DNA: TGTGCCAGCAGCCAAGATTCGCTAGGCACAATATTTAATTCACCCCTCCACTTT
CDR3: CASSQDSLGTIFNSPLHF